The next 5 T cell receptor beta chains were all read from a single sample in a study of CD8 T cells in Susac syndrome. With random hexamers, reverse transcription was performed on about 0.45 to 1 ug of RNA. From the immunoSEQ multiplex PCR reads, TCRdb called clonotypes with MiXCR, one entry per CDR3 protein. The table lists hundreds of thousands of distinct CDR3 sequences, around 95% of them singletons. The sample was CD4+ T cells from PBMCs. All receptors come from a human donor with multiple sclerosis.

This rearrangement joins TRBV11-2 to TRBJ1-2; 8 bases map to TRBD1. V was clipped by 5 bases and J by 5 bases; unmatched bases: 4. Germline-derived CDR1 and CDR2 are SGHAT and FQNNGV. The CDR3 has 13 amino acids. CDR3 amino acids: CASSRQGSYGYTF. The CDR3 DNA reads TGTGCCAGCAGCAGACAGGGGTCGTATGGCTACACCTTC.

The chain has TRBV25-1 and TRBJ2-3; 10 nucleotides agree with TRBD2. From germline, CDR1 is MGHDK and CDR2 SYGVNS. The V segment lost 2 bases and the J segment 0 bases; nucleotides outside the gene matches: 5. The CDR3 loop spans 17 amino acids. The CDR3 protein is CASSERAGGPSTDTQYF. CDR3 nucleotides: TGTGCCAGCAGTGAAAGAGCGGGGGGGCCTAGCACAGATACGCAGTATTTT.

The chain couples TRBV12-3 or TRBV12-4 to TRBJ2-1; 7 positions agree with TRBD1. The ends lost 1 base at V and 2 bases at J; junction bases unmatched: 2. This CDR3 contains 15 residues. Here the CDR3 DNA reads TGTGCCAGCAGTTTAGACAGGGGACCCTACAATGAGCAGTTCTTC. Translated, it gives CASSLDRGPYNEQFF.

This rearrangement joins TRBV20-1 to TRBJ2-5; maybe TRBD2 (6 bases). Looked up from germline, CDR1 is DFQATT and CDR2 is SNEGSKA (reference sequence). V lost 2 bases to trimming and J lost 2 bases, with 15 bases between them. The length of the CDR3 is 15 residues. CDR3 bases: TGCAGTGCTAGAAGTGCTAGCGATCCGCAAGAGACCCAGTACTTC. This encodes CSARSASDPQETQYF.

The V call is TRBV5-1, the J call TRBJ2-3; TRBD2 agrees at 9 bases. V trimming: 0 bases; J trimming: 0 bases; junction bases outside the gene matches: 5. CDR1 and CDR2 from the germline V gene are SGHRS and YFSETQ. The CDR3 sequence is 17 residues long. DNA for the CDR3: TGCGCCAGCAGCTTGGCCTGGCGGGGGGGCAGCACAGATACGCAGTATTTT. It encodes CASSLAWRGGSTDTQYF.